The rows below give T cell receptor beta chains drawn from one sample of a study of blood T cell repertoires in COVID-19. Using immunoSEQ multiplex PCR, the repertoire was profiled, and TCRdb retains in-frame clones only, with some absent. This sample carries about 46,000 clones, about 80% of them seen once, and the ten largest clones take about 10%. Sample: peripheral blood. The receptor set was obtained from a man in his sixties with acute or convalescent COVID-19. Each CDR3 is given with its conserved first and last residue. D genes are given only for firm matches. Some rows have no size entry. The others give once, few or many, or a class for an expanded clone.

V	D	J	size	DNA	CDR3
TRBV19	.	TRBJ1-1	.	TGTGCCAGTAGTATTAACACAAACACTGAAGCTTTCTTT	CASSINTNTEAFF
TRBV3-1/TRBV3-2	.	TRBJ1-1	.	TGTGCCAGCAGCCAGGCCAACACTGAAGCTTTCTTT	CASSQANTEAFF
TRBV30	.	TRBJ1-5	few	TGTGCCTGGAGTTCGGGGTTGAGCAATCAGCCCCAGCATTTT	CAWSSGLSNQPQHF
TRBV2	.	TRBJ1-2	.	TGTGCCAGCCGGGCAGGGGCGCGTGGCTACACCTTC	CASRAGARGYTF
TRBV5-1	.	TRBJ2-3	.	TGCGCCAGCAGCTTTAGAGTCAGCACAGATACGCAGTATTTT	CASSFRVSTDTQYF
TRBV4-2	.	TRBJ2-2	.	TGTGCCAGCAGCCCCCGTCGCGCTGAAAACACCGGGGAGCTGTTTTTT	CASSPRRAENTGELFF
TRBV7-2	TRBD1	TRBJ1-1	once	TGTGCCAGCAGCGTAACAGGGGGCAGGGGCACTGAAGCTTTCTTT	CASSVTGGRGTEAFF
TRBV2	TRBD1	TRBJ1-4	once	TGTGCCAGCAGCGATGGACAGGGCCTTCTCGAAAAACTGTTTTTT	CASSDGQGLLEKLFF
TRBV11-2	.	TRBJ1-6	.	TGTGCCAGCAGCTTAGACTGGACATCGAATTCACCCCTCCACTTT	CASSLDWTSNSPLHF
TRBV3-1/TRBV3-2	TRBD2	TRBJ2-1	.	TGTGCCAGCAGCCAAGGTTCTAGCGGCATACATGAGCAGTTCTTC	CASSQGSSGIHEQFF
TRBV12-5	TRBD2	TRBJ2-1	.	TGTGCTAGTGCCCTACTAGCGGGGCGGTTGAATGAGCAGTTCTTC	CASALLAGRLNEQFF
TRBV5-5	TRBD1	TRBJ1-3	once	TGTGCCAGCAGCTTGGATCCAGGGGGTGGAAACACCATATATTTT	CASSLDPGGGNTIYF
TRBV6-5	.	TRBJ1-5	.	TGTGCCAGCAGTTACGTCGGGGGAAGCAATCAGCCCCAGCATTTT	CASSYVGGSNQPQHF
TRBV5-6	TRBD1	TRBJ1-1	medium-sized	TGTGCCAGCAGCTTGGGTGGACAGGGGCAAAGTGAAGCTTTCTTT	CASSLGGQGQSEAFF